The next 18 T cell receptor beta chains were all read from a single sample in a study of healthy donors' naive CD4 and CD8 T cells. A linear amplification protocol produced the TCR libraries from about 450 ng of total RNA. TCRdb independently ran MiXCR on the reads; one entry per CDR3 protein. Among 150,000 to 200,000 distinct CDR3 sequences listed, 74% were seen once. The sample taken for sequencing was naive CD4+ and CD8+ T cells sorted from blood, pooled from several donors. Every receptor here comes from a pool of human donors in good health; the sample pools cells from several healthy donors.

The gene calls are TRBV6-5 and TRBJ1-2, with no clear D. The ends were cut back, 5 bases at V and 3 bases at J, with 7 bases in the middle. CDR1 is MNHEY, CDR2 SVGAGI, per germline. This CDR3 spans 12 amino acids. DNA for the CDR3: TGTGCCAGCAGTAACAGACACTATGGCTACACCTTC. It encodes CASSNRHYGYTF.

This clonotype has just a few counts. The J gene is TRBJ2-1, the V gene TRBV29-1; 8 bases agree with TRBD2. In germline, CDR1 is SQVTM, CDR2 ANQGSEA. The CDR3 is made up of 13 amino acids. V dropped 7 bases and J dropped 7; count of bases not matched to a gene: 9. In DNA, the CDR3 is TGCAGCGGGACTAGCCCCATATGGAATGAGCAGTTCTTC. It yields the protein CSGTSPIWNEQFF.

The rearrangement links TRBV5-5 to TRBJ1-1, with D uncertain. CDR3 length: 13 residues. Germline assignment: CDR1 SGHKS and CDR2 YYEKEE (reference sequence). V lost 4 bases and J lost 2, with 9 bases in between. The CDR3 sequence: CASSTLLNTEAFF. The DNA for the CDR3 is TGTGCCAGCAGCACGTTACTCAACACTGAAGCTTTCTTT.

The table lists this clonotype with a few counts. This chain connects TRBV30 to TRBJ1-1, with TRBD1 as a possible D gene (5 bases). The CDR3 runs to 12 residues. Trimming left V 2 bases short and J 4 bases short, with 8 bases between. The germline gives CDR1 GTSNPN, CDR2 SVGIG (reference sequence). DNA of the CDR3: TGTGCCTGGAGTTCGGGGGGCACTGAAGCTTTCTTT. This gives the protein CAWSSGGTEAFF.

The chain combines TRBV2 with TRBJ2-1, with 7 positions matching TRBD1. The V segment lost 5 bases and the J segment 2 bases; nucleotides outside the gene matches: 6. The CDR3 length is 15 residues. Germline V gives CDR1 SNHLY, CDR2 FYNNEI. The CDR3 reads CASSKTGDPYNEQFF. As DNA, the CDR3 is TGTGCCAGCAGTAAAACAGGGGACCCCTACAATGAGCAGTTCTTC.

CDR3 nucleotides: TGTGCCAGCAAAATGTTGGCGGGAGCGCGAAATGAGCAGTTCTTC. Its protein is CASKMLAGARNEQFF. This chain uses TRBV13 with TRBJ2-1; 7 bases fit TRBD2. V shed 7 bases, J shed 7 bases, and the junction held 13 bases outside the gene matches. Per the germline V gene, CDR1 is PRHDT and CDR2 is FYEKMQ (reference sequence). This CDR3 has 15 residues.

The gene calls are TRBV19 and TRBJ2-1; D may be TRBD1 (6 bases). This CDR3 has 15 residues. Trimming stripped 7 bases from V and 4 bases from J, with 17 bases between. In germline, CDR1 is LNHDA, CDR2 SQIVND (reference sequence). DNA of the CDR3: TGTGCCAGTAATAACGGACAGTTAATTTACAATGAGCAGTTCTTC. Its translation is CASNNGQLIYNEQFF.

The CDR3 DNA reads TGTGCCAGCAGTTATGGTCAGGGGCCAACCTACGAGCAGTACGTC. It translates to CASSYGQGPTYEQYV. The V gene is TRBV6-5, the J gene TRBJ2-7; possible D gene TRBD1, 6 bases. V was pared by 3 bases and J by 2 bases, with 14 bases between. CDR1 is MNHEY and CDR2 is SVGAGI in the germline V gene. The CDR3 is made up of 15 amino acids.

The chain joins TRBV29-1 to TRBJ2-1; 14 bases match TRBD2. Germline V gene sequence: CDR1 SQVTM, CDR2 ANQGSEA. J lost 9 bases, V lost 1 base, and 17 bases had no gene match. The CDR3 has 19 residues. CDR3 DNA: TGCAGCGTTGAAGGCAGGGTAATGCAGGGACTAGCGGGAGTACGTGAGCAGTTCTTC. Translated, it gives CSVEGRVMQGLAGVREQFF.

This rearrangement joins TRBV29-1 to TRBJ2-1, with TRBD2 as a possible D gene (5 bases). This CDR3 comprises 17 residues. V was cut by 3 bases and J by 3 bases, with 21 bases left in between. Germline V gene sequence: CDR1 SQVTM, CDR2 ANQGSEA. In DNA, the CDR3 is TGCAGCGTTGAGTACGGAGGAGGACGAGGGTACTACAATGAGCAGTTCTTC. Its translation is CSVEYGGGRGYYNEQFF.

The chain recombines TRBV29-1 with TRBJ2-3; D not certain. The CDR3 is 13 amino acids. V lost 6 bases, J lost 6 bases, and 16 bases lay in between. CDR1 and CDR2 (germline): SQVTM, ANQGSEA. The CDR3 spells CSVGLMAVDTQYF. CDR3 bases: TGCAGCGTGGGCCTAATGGCGGTTGATACGCAGTATTTT.

This chain uses TRBV19 with TRBJ2-3; TRBD2 is a possible D gene (5 bases). CDR1 and CDR2 from the germline V gene are LNHDA and SQIVND (reference sequence). Trimming pared 6 bases from V and 4 bases from J, leaving 8 bases between. This CDR3 region has 12 residues. CDR3 protein: CASREGADTQYF. CDR3 DNA: TGTGCCAGTAGAGAGGGCGCAGATACGCAGTATTTT.

The rearrangement uses TRBV5-1 and TRBJ2-1; no firm D call. The CDR3 is 14 amino acids. Trimming took off 1 base at V and 0 bases at J, with 5 bases between the two ends. Germline CDR1 and CDR2: SGHRS and YFSETQ. The CDR3 nucleotides read TGCGCCAGCAGCTTGCAGGTCTCCTACAATGAGCAGTTCTTC. It translates to CASSLQVSYNEQFF.

The rearrangement links TRBV6-5 to TRBJ1-1; D not certain. In germline, CDR1 is MNHEY, CDR2 SVGAGI. V was shortened by 2 bases and J by 6 bases, with 16 bases between the two germline ends. The CDR3 totals 15 residues. The CDR3 loop is CASSYQQKGRAEAFF. Written as DNA, the CDR3 is TGTGCCAGCAGTTACCAGCAAAAAGGGCGGGCTGAAGCTTTCTTT.

The chain couples TRBV29-1 to TRBJ2-3; D is ambiguous. V was pared by 1 base and J by 0 bases, with 11 bases between. Looked up from germline, CDR1 is SQVTM and CDR2 is ANQGSEA. The CDR3 is made up of 15 amino acids. CDR3 DNA: TGCAGCGTTGAAGTAATCGGGTCGAGCACAGATACGCAGTATTTT. It specifies CSVEVIGSSTDTQYF.

The V call is TRBV29-1, the J call TRBJ2-5, with D uncertain. The CDR3 has 13 residues. The V gene's germline CDR1 is SQVTM and CDR2 ANQGSEA. Deletions cut 4 bases from V and 2 bases from J, with 11 bases between. The CDR3 is CSVGMTAQETQYF. The CDR3 nucleotides are TGCAGCGTTGGAATGACTGCACAAGAGACCCAGTACTTC.

In nucleotides, the CDR3 is TGCGCCAGCAGCTTGGGGAGTGGGGGAAGAGAGCAGTTCTTC. Protein product: CASSLGSGGREQFF. V usage is TRBV5-1 and J usage is TRBJ2-1; D could derive from TRBD1 or TRBD2 (5 bases each). CDR1 is SGHRS, CDR2 YFSETQ, per germline. The CDR3 is made up of 14 amino acids. V shed 0 bases and J shed 10 bases, with 14 bases lying between them.

The rearrangement uses TRBV6-5 and TRBJ2-7; 7 positions agree with TRBD1. Germline CDR1 MNHEY, CDR2 SVGAGI. Losses at the gene ends were 8 bases for V and 0 bases for J; bases not matched to a gene: 7. The CDR3 is 14 residues long. CDR3 nucleotides: TGTGCCAGCGGGTGGACAGGAGGCTCCTACGAGCAGTACTTC. Encoded protein: CASGWTGGSYEQYF.